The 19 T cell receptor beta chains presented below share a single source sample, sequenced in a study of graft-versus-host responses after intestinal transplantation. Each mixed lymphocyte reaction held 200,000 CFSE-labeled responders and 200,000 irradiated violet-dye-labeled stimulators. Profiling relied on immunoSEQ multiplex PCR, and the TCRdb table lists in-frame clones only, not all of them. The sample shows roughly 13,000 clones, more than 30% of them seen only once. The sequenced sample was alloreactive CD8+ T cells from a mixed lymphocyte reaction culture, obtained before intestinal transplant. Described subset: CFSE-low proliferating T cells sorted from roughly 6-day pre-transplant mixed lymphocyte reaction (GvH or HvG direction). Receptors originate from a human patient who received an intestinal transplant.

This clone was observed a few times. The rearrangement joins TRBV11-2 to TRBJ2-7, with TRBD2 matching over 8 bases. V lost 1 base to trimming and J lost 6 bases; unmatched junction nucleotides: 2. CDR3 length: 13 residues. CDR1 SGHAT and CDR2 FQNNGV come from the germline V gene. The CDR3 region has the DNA TGTGCCAGCAGCTTAGGGACTAGCCTCGAGCAGTACTTC. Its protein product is CASSLGTSLEQYF. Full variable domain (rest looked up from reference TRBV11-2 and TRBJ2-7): EAGVAQSPRYKIIEKRQSVAFWCNPISGHATLYWYQQILGQGPKLLIQFQNNGVVDDSQLPKDRFSAERLKGVDSTLKIQPAKLEDSAVYLCASSLGTSLEQYFGPGTRLTVT.

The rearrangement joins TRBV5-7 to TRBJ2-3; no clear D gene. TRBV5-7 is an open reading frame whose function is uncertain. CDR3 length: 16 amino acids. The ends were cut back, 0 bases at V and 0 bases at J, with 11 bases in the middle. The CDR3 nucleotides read TGTGCCAGCAGCTTGGTGGTTACAGAAAGCACAGATACGCAGTATTTT. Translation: CASSLVVTESTDTQYF.

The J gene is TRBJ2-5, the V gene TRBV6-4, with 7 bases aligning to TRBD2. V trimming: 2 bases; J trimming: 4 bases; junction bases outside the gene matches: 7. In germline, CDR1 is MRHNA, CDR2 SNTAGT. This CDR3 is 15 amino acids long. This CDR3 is CASSDGGGFGETQYF. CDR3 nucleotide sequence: TGTGCCAGCAGTGACGGCGGGGGTTTCGGAGAGACCCAGTACTTC.

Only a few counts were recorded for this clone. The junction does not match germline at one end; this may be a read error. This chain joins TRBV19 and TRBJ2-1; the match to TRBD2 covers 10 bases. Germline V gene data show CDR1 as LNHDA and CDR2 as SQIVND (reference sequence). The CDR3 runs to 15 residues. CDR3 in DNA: TGTGCCAGTACTATAGCGGGGGGCTCCTACAATGAGCAGTTCTTC. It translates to CASTIAGGSYNEQFF.

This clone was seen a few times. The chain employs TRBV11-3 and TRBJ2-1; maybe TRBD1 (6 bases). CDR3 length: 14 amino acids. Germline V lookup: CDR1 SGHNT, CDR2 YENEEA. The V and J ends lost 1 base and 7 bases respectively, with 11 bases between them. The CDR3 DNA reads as TGTGCCAGCAGCTTAGTTACTAGGGGGAATGAGCAGTTCTTC. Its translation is CASSLVTRGNEQFF.

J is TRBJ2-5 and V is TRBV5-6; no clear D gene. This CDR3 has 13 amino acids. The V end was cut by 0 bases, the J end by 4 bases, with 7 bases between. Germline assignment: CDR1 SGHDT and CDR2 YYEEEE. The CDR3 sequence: CASSLGAGETQYF. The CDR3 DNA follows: TGTGCCAGCAGCTTGGGGGCCGGAGAGACCCAGTACTTC.

The CDR3: CASSFGQGNTEAFF. CDR3 bases: TGCGCCAGCAGCTTCGGACAGGGGAACACTGAAGCTTTCTTT. The rearrangement links TRBV5-1 to TRBJ1-1, with 8 bases identical to TRBD1. Germline assignment: CDR1 SGHRS and CDR2 YFSETQ. CDR3 size: 14 residues. The V gene end was trimmed by 2 bases and the J gene end by 1 base; junction bases not matched to a gene: 1.

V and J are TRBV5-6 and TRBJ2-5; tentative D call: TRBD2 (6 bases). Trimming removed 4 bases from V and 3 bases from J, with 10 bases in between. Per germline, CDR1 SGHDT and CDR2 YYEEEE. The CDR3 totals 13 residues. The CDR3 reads CASSSPGEETQYF. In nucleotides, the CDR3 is TGTGCCAGCAGCAGCCCGGGGGAAGAGACCCAGTACTTC.

CDR3 nucleotide sequence: TGTGCCACAGAGGGACAAAAATACACAGATACGCAGTATTTT. This sequence encodes CATEGQKYTDTQYF. The V and J genes are TRBV6-6 and TRBJ2-3; D may be TRBD1 (6 bases). The CDR3 is 14 amino acids. Trimming pared 10 bases from V and 2 bases from J, leaving 16 bases between. Germline assignment: CDR1 MNHNY and CDR2 SVGAGI (reference sequence).

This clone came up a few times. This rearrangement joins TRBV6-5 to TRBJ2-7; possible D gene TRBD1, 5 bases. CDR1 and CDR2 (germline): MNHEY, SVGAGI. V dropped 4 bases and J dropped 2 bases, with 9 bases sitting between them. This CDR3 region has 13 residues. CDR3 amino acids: CASSSRTPYEQYF. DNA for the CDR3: TGTGCCAGCAGTTCACGGACACCCTACGAGCAGTACTTC.

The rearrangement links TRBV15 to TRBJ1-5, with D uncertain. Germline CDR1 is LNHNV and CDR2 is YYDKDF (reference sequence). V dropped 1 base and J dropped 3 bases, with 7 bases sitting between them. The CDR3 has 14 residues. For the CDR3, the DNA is TGTGCCACCAGCAGAGTTAACAACAATCAGCCCCAGCATTTT. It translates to CATSRVNNNQPQHF.

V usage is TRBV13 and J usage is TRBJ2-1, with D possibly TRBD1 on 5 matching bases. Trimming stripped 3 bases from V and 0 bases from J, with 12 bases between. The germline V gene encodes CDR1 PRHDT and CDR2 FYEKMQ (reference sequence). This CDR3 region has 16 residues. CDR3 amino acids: CASSFDGASSYNEQFF. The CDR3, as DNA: TGTGCCAGCAGCTTCGATGGGGCCAGCTCCTACAATGAGCAGTTCTTC. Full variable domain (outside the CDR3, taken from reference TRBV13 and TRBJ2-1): AAGVIQSPRHLIKEKRETATLKCYPIPRHDTVYWYQQGPGQDPQFLISFYEKMQSDKGSIPDRFSAQQFSDYHSELNMSSLELGDSALYFCASSFDGASSYNEQFFGPGTRLTVL.

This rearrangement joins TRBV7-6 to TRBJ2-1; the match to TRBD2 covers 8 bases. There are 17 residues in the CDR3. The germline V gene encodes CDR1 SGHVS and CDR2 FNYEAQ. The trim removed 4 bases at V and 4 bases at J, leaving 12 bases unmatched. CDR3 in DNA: TGTGCCAGCAGCTATAGTTCCGGGACTAGAATATACAATGAGCAGTTCTTC. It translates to CASSYSSGTRIYNEQFF.

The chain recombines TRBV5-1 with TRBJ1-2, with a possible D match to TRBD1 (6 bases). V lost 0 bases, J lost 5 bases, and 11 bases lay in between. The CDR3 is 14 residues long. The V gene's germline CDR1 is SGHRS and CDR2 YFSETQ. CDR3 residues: CASSLVGTLYGYTF. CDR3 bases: TGCGCCAGCAGCTTGGTGGGGACACTTTATGGCTACACCTTC.

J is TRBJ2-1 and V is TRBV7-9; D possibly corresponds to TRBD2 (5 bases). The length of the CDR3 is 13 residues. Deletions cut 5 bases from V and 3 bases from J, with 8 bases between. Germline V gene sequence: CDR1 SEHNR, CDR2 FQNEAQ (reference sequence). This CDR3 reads CASSIGVYNEQFF. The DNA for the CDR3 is TGTGCCAGCAGCATCGGGGTCTACAATGAGCAGTTCTTC.

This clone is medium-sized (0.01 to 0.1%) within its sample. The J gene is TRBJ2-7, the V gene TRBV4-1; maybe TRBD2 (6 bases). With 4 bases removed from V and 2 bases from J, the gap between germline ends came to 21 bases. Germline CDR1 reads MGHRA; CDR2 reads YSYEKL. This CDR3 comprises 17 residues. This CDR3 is CASSLTITGLRAYEQYF. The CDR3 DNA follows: TGCGCCAGCAGCCTAACGATCACGGGACTCAGGGCCTACGAGCAGTACTTC.

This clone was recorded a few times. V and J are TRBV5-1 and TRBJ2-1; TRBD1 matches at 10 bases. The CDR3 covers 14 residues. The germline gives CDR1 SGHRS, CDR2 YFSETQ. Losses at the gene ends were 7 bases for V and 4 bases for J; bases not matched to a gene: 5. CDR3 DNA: TGCGCCAGCTGTGTGGACAGGGGGTACAATGAGCAGTTCTTC. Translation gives CASCVDRGYNEQFF.

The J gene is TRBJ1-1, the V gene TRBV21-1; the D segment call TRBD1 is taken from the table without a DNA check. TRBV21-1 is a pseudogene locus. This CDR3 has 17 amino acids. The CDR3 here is CASSHKGDRSMNTEAFF. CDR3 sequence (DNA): TGTGCCAGCAGTCATAAGGGAGACAGGAGTATGAACACTGAAGCTTTCTTT.

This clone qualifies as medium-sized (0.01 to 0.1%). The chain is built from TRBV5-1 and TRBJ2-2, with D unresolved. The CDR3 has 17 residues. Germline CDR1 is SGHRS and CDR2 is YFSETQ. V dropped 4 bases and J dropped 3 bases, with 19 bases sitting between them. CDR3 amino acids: CASSPGLVQPYTGELFF. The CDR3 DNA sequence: TGCGCCAGCAGCCCTGGCCTGGTCCAACCCTACACCGGGGAGCTGTTTTTT. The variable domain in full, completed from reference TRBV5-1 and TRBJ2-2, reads KAGVTQTPRYLIKTRGQQVTLSCSPISGHRSVSWYQQTPGQGLQFLFEYFSETQRNKGNFPGRFSGRQFSNSRSEMNVSTLELGDSALYLCASSPGLVQPYTGELFFGEGSRLTVL.